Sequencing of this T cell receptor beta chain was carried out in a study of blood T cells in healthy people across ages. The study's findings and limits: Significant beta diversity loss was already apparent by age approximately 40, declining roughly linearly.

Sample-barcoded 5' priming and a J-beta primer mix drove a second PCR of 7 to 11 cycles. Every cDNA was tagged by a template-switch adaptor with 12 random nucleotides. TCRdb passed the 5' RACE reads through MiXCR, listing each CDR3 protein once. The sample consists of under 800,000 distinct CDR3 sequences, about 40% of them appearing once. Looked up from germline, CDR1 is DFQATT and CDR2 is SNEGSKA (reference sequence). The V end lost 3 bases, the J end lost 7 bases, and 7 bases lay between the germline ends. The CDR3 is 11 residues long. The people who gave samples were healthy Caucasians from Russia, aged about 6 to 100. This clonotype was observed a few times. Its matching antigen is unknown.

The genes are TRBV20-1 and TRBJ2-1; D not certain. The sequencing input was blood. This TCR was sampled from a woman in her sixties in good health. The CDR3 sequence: CSARGLNEQFF. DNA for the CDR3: TGCAGTGCTAGGGGTCTGAATGAGCAGTTCTTC.